This TCR beta chain was retrieved from a study of blood T cell repertoires in COVID-19. Original analysis: Amplification of reference gene primers was used by the study to estimate nucleated cell counts. Sequenced by immunoSEQ multiplex PCR; TCRdb stores in-frame clones only, minus some. The DNA gave D and trimming, while V, J and clone size come from that table. The sample carries about 150,000 clones, roughly 78% recorded once. The CDR3 runs to 13 residues. Trimming took 4 bases from V and 0 from J, leaving 7 bases between them. Germline assignment: CDR1 MNHEY and CDR2 SVGEGT. This rearrangement joins TRBV6-2 or TRBV6-3 to TRBJ2-7; possible D gene TRBD1, 5 bases. This receptor was taken from a man of 80 years or more with acute or convalescent COVID-19. The material sequenced was peripheral blood. The CDR3 region is CASSWTNSYEQYV. In DNA, the CDR3 is TGTGCCAGCAGTTGGACAAACTCCTACGAGCAGTACGTC.